The rows below give T cell receptor beta chains drawn from one sample of a study of early T cells in non-severe SARS-CoV-2 infection. One entry per CDR3 protein results from TCRdb running MiXCR on the 5' RACE reads. The sample includes about 21,000 distinct CDR3 sequences, 4.7% of them seen just once. The sample consisted of whole blood. Every receptor here comes from an adult who was a healthcare worker with PCR-confirmed SARS-CoV-2 infection or an uninfected control (not recorded which). CDR3s include the opening cysteine and the closing phenylalanine or tryptophan. D genes are given only for firm matches. A clone size is listed for some rows: how often the clone was seen (once, few, many), or a class if it is expanded.

clone size | J gene | D gene | V gene | CDR3 DNA | CDR3 protein
. | TRBJ1-2 | . | TRBV4-3 | TGCGCCAGCAGCCAAGGTCCAGGGGCTTCCTATGGCTACACCTTC | CASSQGPGASYGYTF
many | TRBJ1-2 | . | TRBV10-3 | TGTGCCATCAGTGAGGGAAGGCAGGGTGACTATGGCTACACCTTC | CAISEGRQGDYGYTF
many | TRBJ2-5 | . | TRBV6-6 | TGTGCCAGCAGTTACTCGAACAGGGAAGAGACCCAGTACTTC | CASSYSNREETQYF
many | TRBJ2-7 | TRBD1 | TRBV20-1 | TGCAGTGCTAGAGATAGTGGGACAGCTAATTACGAGCAGTACTTC | CSARDSGTANYEQYF
few | TRBJ2-7 | . | TRBV29-1 | TGCAGCGTTGTCGGCGGGCCATCCTTGAGCTCCTACGAGCAGTACTTC | CSVVGGPSLSSYEQYF
many | TRBJ1-6 | TRBD1 | TRBV11-2 | TGTGCCAGCAGCTTGGGACAGGGTTATCGGTCACCCCTCCACTTT | CASSLGQGYRSPLHF
. | TRBJ2-2 | . | TRBV2 | TGTGCCAGCAGGGCCCAGGGTACCACCGGGGAGCTGTTTTTT | CASRAQGTTGELFF
few | TRBJ2-3 | . | TRBV12-3/TRBV12-4 | TGTGCCAGCAGTTTATCTGCGGGGGCAGGAGATACGCAGTATTTT | CASSLSAGAGDTQYF
medium-sized | TRBJ2-3 | . | TRBV5-1 | TGCGCCAGCAGCGTCTATAGCACAGATACGCAGTATTTT | CASSVYSTDTQYF
many | TRBJ2-4 | TRBD1 | TRBV20-1 | TGCAGTGCTAGAGGACAGGGGGCGGACAAAAACATTCAGTACTTC | CSARGQGADKNIQYF
many | TRBJ1-6 | . | TRBV19 | TGTGCCAGTAGTCCTCTGACAGGATATCGTAATTCACCCCTCCACTTT | CASSPLTGYRNSPLHF
. | TRBJ2-1 | . | TRBV11-2 | TGTGCCAGCAGCACCCGGACCCCCTTGGATGAGCAGTTCTTC | CASSTRTPLDEQFF
many | TRBJ2-2 | . | TRBV6-2/TRBV6-3 | TGTGCCAGCAGCGGACTCGAAGAGGACACCGGGGAGCTGTTTTTT | CASSGLEEDTGELFF
many | TRBJ1-5 | . | TRBV6-2/TRBV6-3 | TGTGCCACACAGGGAGGTTATCAGCCCCAGCATTTT | CATQGGYQPQHF
many | TRBJ2-7 | TRBD1 | TRBV25-1 | TGTGCCAGCAGTGACCAGACAGGGTTCACCTACGAGCAGTACTTC | CASSDQTGFTYEQYF
. | TRBJ2-4 | TRBD2 | TRBV12-3/TRBV12-4 | TGTGCCAGCAGTCTCCGGGGTAGCGGGGGGTCGGGAAACATTCAGTACTTC | CASSLRGSGGSGNIQYF
few | TRBJ1-3 | . | TRBV19 | TGTGCCAGTAGTACCGGGAATACTGGAAACACCATATATTTT | CASSTGNTGNTIYF
. | TRBJ2-2 | TRBD1 | TRBV19 | TGTGCCAGTAGTATGGGACAGGGCTACACCGGGGAGCTGTTTTTT | CASSMGQGYTGELFF
few | TRBJ2-7 | TRBD1 | TRBV29-1 | TGCAGCGTTGACCCGGGACAGGGTCTCCACGAGCAGTACTTC | CSVDPGQGLHEQYF
. | TRBJ2-7 | . | TRBV3-1 | TGTGCCAGCAGCCAAGGTCTGGGCTACGAGCAGTACTTC | CASSQGLGYEQYF
few | TRBJ1-2 | . | TRBV9 | TGTGCCAGCACCCCGTCTAACTATGGCTACACCTTC | CASTPSNYGYTF
many | TRBJ1-2 | . | TRBV29-1 | TGCAGCGTTGAAGATGGCACAGGCATCCTCTATGGCTACACCTTC | CSVEDGTGILYGYTF